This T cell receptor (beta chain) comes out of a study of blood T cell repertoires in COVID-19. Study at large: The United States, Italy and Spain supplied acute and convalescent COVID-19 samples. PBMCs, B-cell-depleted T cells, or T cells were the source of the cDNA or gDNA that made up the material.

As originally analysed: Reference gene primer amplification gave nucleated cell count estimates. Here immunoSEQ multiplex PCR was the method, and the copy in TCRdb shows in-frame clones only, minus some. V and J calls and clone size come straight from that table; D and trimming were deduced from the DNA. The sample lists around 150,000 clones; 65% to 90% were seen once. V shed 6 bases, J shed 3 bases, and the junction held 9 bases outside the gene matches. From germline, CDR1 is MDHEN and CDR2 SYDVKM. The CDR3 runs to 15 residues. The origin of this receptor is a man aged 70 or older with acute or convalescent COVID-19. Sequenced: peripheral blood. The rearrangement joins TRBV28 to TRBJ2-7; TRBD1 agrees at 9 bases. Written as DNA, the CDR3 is TGTGCCAGCAGCGCGGGGACAGGGCAATTCTACGAGCAGTACTTC. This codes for CASSAGTGQFYEQYF.